The source of this T cell receptor (beta chain) is a study of shared clonotypes between healthy human individuals. Regarding the study as a whole: Only blood samples were collected, and tissue repertoires likely differ.

A remark on this clone: Its cognate antigen is unknown.

Generated by immunoSEQ multiplex PCR, the TCRdb table keeps only in-frame clones and is missing some. The repertoire holds 550,000 to 600,000 clones, 98% seen once, with around 0.3% in the top ten. CD45RO-negative CD8 cells positively selected for CCR7 made up the naive population, which excluded terminally differentiated effector memory CD45RA+ cells. V was trimmed by 1 base and J by 5 bases, leaving 11 bases between them. The CDR3 spans 14 residues. Germline values: CDR1 MGHRA, CDR2 YSYEKL. Source material: naive CD8+ T cells sorted from blood. The TCR sequence derives from a man aged 30 to 39 in good health. The chain is built from TRBV4-1 and TRBJ1-2, with TRBD1 as a possible D gene (5 bases). The CDR3 DNA sequence: TGCGCCAGCAGCCAAGGTACAGGATATTATGGCTACACCTTC. Translating it yields CASSQGTGYYGYTF.